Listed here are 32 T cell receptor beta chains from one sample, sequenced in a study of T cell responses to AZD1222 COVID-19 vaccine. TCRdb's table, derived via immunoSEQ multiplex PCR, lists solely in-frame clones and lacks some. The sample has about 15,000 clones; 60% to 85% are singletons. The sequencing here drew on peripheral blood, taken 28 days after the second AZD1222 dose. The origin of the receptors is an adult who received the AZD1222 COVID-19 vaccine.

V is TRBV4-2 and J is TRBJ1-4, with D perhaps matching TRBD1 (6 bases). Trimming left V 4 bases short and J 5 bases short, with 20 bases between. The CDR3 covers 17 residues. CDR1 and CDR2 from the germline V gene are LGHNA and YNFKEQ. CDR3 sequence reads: CASSPGGVRGTNEKLFF. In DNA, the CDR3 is TGTGCCAGCAGCCCTGGAGGGGTCCGGGGGACAAATGAAAAACTGTTTTTT.

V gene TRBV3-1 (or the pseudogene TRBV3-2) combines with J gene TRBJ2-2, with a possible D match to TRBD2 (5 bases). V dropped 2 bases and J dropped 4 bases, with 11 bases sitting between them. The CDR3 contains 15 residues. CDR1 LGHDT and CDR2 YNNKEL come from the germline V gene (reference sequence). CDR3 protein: CASSQTSRATGELFF. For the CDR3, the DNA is TGTGCCAGCAGCCAAACGTCGCGGGCCACCGGGGAGCTGTTTTTT.

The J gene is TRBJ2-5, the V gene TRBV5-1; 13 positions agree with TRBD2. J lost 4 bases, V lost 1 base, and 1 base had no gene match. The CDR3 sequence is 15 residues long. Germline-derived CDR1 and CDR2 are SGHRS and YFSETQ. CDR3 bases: TGCGCCAGCAGCTTGTGGACTAGCGGGGGAGAGACCCAGTACTTC. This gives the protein CASSLWTSGGETQYF.

CDR3 in amino acids: CASSLAGENNQPQHF. The DNA of the CDR3 is TGTGCCAGCAGCTTGGCAGGGGAAAACAATCAGCCCCAGCATTTT. V and J are TRBV7-9 and TRBJ1-5; weak D call: TRBD1 (6 bases). Trimming removed 3 bases at V and 3 bases at J, with 12 bases between. This CDR3 has 15 amino acids. The germline V gene has CDR1 SEHNR and CDR2 FQNEAQ (reference sequence).

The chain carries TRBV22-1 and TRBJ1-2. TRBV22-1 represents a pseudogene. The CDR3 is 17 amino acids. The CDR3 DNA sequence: TGTCCTGGGAGCGCAGCTCCCCCTCACTGGGTCTCAGAAGGCTACACCTTC. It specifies CPGSAAPPHWVSEGYTF.

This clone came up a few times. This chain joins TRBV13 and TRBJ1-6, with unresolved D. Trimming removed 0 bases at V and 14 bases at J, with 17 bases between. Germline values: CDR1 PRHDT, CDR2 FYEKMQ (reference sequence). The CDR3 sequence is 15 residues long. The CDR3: CASSLGHGGSVTLHF. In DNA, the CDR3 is TGTGCCAGCAGCTTAGGCCACGGTGGCAGCGTCACCCTCCACTTT.

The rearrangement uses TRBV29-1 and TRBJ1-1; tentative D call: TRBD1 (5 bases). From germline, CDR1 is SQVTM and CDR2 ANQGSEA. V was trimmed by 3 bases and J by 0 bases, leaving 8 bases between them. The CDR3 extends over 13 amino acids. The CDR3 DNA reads TGCAGCGTTGAGGGGGGAATGAACACTGAAGCTTTCTTT. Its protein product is CSVEGGMNTEAFF.

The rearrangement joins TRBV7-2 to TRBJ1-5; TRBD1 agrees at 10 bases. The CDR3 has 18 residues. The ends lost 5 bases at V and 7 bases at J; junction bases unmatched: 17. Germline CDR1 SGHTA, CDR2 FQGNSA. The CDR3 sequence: CASSRSPGQGPGGQPQHF. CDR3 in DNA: TGTGCCAGCAGCAGATCGCCGGGACAGGGGCCGGGAGGCCAGCCCCAGCATTTT.

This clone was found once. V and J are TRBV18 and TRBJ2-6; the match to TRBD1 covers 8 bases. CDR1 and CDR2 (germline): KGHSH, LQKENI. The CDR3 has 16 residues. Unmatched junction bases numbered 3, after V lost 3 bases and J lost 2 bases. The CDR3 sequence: CASSPSDRAGANVLTF. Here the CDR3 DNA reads TGTGCCAGCTCACCTTCGGACAGGGCTGGGGCCAACGTCCTGACTTTC.

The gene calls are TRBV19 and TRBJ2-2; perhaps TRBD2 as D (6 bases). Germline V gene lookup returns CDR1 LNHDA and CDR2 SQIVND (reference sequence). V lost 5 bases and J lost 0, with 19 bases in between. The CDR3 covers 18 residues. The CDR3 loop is CASSPGGLLGPNTGELFF. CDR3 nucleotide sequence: TGTGCCAGTAGTCCAGGAGGGCTGCTAGGGCCGAACACCGGGGAGCTGTTTTTT.

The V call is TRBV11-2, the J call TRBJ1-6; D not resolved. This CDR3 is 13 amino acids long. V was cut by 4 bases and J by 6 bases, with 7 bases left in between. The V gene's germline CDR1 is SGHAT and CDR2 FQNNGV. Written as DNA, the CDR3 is TGTGCCAGCAGCTCCTCTACTAATTCACCCCTCCACTTT. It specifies CASSSSTNSPLHF.

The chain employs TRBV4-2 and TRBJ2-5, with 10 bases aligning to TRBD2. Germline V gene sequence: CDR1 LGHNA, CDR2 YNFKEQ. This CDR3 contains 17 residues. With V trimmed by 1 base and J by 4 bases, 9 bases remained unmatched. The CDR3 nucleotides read TGTGCCAGCAGCCAAGGTAGAGCGGGGGGGCCCTCAGAGACCCAGTACTTC. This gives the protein CASSQGRAGGPSETQYF.

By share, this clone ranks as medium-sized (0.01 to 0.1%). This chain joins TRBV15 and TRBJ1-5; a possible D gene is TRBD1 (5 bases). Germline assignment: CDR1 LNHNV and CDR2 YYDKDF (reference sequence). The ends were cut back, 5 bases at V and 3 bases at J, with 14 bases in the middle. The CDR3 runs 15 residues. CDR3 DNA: TGTGCCACCAGCTCCCAGGGAGGGGACAATCAGCCCCAGCATTTT. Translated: CATSSQGGDNQPQHF.

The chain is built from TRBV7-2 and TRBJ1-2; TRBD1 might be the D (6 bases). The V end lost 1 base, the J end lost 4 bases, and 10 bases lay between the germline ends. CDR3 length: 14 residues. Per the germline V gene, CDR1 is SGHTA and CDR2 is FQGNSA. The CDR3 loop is CASSLGGDTYGYTF. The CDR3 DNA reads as TGTGCCAGCAGCTTAGGGGGGGACACCTATGGCTACACCTTC.

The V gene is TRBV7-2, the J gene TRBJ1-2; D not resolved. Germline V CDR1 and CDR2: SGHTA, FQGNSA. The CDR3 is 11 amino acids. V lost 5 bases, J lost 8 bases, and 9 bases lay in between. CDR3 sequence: CASSPPRGYTF. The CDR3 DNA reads TGTGCCAGCAGCCCGCCCAGGGGCTACACCTTC.

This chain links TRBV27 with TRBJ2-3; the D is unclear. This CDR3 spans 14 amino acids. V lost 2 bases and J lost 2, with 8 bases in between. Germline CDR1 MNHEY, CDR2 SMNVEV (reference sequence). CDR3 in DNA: TGTGCCAGCAGTTTAGGCGAGATCACAGATACGCAGTATTTT. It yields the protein CASSLGEITDTQYF.

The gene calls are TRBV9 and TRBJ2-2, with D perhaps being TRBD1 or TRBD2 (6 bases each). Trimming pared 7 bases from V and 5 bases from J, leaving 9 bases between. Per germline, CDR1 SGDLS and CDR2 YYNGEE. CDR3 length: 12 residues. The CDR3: CASAGQTGELFF. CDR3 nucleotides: TGTGCCAGCGCGGGACAAACCGGGGAGCTGTTTTTT.

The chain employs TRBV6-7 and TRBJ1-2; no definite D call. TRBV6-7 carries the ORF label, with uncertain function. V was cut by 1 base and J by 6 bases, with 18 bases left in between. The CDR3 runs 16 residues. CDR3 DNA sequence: TGTGCCAGCAGTTACTGTATTTCAGGAGAGAAGGATGGCTACACCTTC. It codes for CASSYCISGEKDGYTF.

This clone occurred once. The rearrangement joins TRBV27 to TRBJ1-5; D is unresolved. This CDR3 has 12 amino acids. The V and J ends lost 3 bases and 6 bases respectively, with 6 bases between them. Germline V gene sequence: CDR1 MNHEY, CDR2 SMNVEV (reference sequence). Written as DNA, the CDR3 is TGTGCCAGCAGTTTCGTGGGTCAGCCCCAGCATTTT. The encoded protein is CASSFVGQPQHF.

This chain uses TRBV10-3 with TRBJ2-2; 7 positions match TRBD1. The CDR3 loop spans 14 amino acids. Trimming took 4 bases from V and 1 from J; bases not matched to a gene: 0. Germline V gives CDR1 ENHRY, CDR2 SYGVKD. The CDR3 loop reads CAISGTGNTGELFF. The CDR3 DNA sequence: TGTGCCATCAGTGGGACAGGGAACACCGGGGAGCTGTTTTTT.

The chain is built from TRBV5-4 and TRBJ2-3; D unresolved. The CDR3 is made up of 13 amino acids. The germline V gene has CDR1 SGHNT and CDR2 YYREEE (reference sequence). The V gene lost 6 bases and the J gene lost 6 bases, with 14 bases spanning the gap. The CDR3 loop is CASIGPSGDTQYF. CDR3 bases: TGTGCCAGCATCGGGCCGTCCGGGGATACGCAGTATTTT.

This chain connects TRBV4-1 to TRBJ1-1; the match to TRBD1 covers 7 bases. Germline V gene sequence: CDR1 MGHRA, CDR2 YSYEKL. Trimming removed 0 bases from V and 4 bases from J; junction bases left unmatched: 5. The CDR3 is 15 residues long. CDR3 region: CASSQERGLGTEAFF. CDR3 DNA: TGCGCCAGCAGCCAAGAAAGGGGGCTGGGCACTGAAGCTTTCTTT.

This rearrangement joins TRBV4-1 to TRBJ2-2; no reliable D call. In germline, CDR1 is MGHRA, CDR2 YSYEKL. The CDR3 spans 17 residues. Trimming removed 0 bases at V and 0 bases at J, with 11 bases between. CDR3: CASSQDRMGTNTGELFF. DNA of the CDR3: TGCGCCAGCAGCCAAGATCGGATGGGGACGAACACCGGGGAGCTGTTTTTT.

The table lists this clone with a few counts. Here the CDR3 reads CASSLGVISGNTIYF. The CDR3 nucleotides are TGTGCCAGCAGCTTGGGCGTGATCTCTGGAAACACCATATATTTT. The rearrangement uses TRBV5-6 and TRBJ1-3; no clear D gene. V lost 0 bases and J 0 bases, leaving 7 bases between the germline ends. The CDR3 totals 15 residues. Germline loops: CDR1 SGHDT, CDR2 YYEEEE.

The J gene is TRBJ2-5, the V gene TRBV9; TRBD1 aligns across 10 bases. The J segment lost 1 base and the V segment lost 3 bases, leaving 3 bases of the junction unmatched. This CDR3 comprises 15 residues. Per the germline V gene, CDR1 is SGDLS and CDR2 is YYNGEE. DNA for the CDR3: TGTGCCAGCAGCGCCTGGACAGGGGGCCAAGAGACCCAGTACTTC. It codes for CASSAWTGGQETQYF.

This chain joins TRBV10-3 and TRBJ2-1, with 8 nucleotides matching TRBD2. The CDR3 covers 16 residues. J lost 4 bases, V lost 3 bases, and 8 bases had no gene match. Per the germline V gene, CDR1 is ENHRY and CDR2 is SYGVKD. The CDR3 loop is CAISDPGGGHYNEQFF. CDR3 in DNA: TGTGCCATCAGTGACCCCGGGGGGGGGCATTACAATGAGCAGTTCTTC.

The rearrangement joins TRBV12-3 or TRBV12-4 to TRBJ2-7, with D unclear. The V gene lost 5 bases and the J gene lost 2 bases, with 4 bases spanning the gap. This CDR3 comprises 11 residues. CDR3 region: CASSRTYEQYF. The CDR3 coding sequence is TGTGCCAGCAGTCGGACCTACGAGCAGTACTTC.

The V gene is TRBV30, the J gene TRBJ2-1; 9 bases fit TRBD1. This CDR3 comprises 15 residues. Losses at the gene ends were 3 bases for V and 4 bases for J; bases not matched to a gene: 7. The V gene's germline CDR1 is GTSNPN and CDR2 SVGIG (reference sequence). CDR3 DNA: TGTGCCTGGAGCAACGGGGACAGGGAGTACAATGAGCAGTTCTTC. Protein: CAWSNGDREYNEQFF.

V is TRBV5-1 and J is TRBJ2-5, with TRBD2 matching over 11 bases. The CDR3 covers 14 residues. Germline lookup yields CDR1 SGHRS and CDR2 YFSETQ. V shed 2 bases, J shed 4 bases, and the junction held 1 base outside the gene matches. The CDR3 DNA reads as TGCGCCAGCAGCTTTAGCGGGGGGGCAGAGACCCAGTACTTC. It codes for CASSFSGGAETQYF.

CDR3 nucleotide sequence: TGTGCCAGTAGTACGTTTTTAAGGGGGATTCGGGTCGTGGGTCAGCCCCAGCATTTT. Translated: CASSTFLRGIRVVGQPQHF. The rearrangement links TRBV19 to TRBJ1-5; a weak D match, TRBD1 (6 bases). The CDR3 is made up of 19 amino acids. V was trimmed by 4 bases and J by 6 bases, leaving 28 bases between them. The germline V gene has CDR1 LNHDA and CDR2 SQIVND (reference sequence).

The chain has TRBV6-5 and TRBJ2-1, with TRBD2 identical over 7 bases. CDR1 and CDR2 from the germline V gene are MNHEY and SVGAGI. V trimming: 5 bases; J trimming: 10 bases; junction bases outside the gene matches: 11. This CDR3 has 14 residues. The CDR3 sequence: CASSKLGGRGEQFF. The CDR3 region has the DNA TGTGCCAGCAGTAAATTGGGGGGGAGGGGCGAGCAGTTCTTC.

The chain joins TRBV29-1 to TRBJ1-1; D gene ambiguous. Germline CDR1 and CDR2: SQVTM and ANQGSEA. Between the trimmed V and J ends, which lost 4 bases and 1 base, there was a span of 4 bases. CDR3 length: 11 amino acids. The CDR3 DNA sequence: TGCAGCGTTGGTGAGAACACTGAAGCTTTCTTT. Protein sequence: CSVGENTEAFF. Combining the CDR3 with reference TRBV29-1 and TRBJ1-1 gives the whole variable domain SAVISQKPSRDICQRGTSLTIQCQVDSQVTMMFWYRQQPGQSLTLIATANQGSEATYESGFVIDKFPISRPNLTFSTLTVSNMSPEDSSIYLCSVGENTEAFFGQGTRLTVV.